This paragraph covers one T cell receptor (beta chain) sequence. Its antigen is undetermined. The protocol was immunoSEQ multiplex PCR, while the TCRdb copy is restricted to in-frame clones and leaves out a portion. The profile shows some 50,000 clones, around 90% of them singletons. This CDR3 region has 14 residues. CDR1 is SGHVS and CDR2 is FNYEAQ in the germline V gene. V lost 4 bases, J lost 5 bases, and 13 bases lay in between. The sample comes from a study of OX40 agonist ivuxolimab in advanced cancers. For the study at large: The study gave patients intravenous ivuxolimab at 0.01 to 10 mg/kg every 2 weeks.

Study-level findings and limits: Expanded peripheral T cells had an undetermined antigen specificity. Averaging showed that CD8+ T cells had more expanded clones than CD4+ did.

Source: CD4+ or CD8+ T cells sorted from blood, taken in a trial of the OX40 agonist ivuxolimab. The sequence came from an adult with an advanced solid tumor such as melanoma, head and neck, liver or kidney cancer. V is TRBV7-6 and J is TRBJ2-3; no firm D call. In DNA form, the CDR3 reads TGTGCCAGCAGCTCGGCCAGGCCGATAGATACGCAGTATTTT. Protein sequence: CASSSARPIDTQYF.